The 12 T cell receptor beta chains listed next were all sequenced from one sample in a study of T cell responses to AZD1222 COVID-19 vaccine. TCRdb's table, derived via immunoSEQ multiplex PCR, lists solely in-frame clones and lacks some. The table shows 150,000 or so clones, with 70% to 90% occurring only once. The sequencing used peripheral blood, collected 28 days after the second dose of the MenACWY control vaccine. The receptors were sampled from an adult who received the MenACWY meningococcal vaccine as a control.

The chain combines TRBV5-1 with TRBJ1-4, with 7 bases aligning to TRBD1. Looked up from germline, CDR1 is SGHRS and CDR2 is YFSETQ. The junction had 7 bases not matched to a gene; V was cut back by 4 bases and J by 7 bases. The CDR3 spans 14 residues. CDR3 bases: TGCGCCAGCAGCCCAGGGGGGGCGAGTGAAAAACTGTTTTTT. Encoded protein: CASSPGGASEKLFF. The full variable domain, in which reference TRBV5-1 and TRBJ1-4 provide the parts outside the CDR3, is KAGVTQTPRYLIKTRGQQVTLSCSPISGHRSVSWYQQTPGQGLQFLFEYFSETQRNKGNFPGRFSGRQFSNSRSEMNVSTLELGDSALYLCASSPGGASEKLFFGSGTQLSVL.

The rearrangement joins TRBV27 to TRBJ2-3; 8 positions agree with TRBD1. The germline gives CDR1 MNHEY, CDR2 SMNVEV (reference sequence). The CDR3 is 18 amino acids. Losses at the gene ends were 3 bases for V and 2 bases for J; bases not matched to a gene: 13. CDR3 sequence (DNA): TGTGCCAGCAGTTTCTCCACCCCCGGACAGGGATTCACAGATACGCAGTATTTT. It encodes CASSFSTPGQGFTDTQYF.

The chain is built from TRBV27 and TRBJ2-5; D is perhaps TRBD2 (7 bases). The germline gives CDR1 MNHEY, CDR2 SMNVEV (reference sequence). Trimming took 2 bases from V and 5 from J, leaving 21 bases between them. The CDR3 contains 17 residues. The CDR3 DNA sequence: TGTGCCAGCAGTTTAAGTCGGGGGGCTGGGCTCGGGGAGACCCAGTACTTC. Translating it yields CASSLSRGAGLGETQYF.

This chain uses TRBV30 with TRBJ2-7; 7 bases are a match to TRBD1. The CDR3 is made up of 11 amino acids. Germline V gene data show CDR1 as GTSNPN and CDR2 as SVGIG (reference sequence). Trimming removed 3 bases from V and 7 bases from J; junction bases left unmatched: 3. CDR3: CAWSTGVEQYF. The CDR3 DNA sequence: TGTGCCTGGAGCACAGGGGTAGAGCAGTACTTC. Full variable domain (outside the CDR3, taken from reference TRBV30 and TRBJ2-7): SQTIHQWPATLVQPVGSPLSLECTVEGTSNPNLYWYRQAAGRGLQLLFYSVGIGQISSEVPQNLSASRPQDRQFILSSKKLLLSDSGFYLCAWSTGVEQYFGPGTRLTVT.

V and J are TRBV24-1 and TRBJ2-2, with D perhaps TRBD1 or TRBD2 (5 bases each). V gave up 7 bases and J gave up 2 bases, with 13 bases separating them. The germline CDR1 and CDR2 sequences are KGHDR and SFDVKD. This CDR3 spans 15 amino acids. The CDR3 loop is CATRGTGRNTGELFF. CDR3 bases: TGTGCCACCAGGGGGACGGGACGCAACACCGGGGAGCTGTTTTTT.

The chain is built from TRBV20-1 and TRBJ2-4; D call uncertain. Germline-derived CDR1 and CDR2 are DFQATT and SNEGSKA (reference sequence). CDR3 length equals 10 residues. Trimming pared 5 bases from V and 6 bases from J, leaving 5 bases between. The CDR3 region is CSAVINIQYF. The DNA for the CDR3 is TGCAGTGCTGTCATAAACATTCAGTACTTC.

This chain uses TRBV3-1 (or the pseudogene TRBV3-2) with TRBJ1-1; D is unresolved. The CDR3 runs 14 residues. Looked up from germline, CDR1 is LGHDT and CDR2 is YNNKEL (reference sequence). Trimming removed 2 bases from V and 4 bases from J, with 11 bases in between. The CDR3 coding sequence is TGTGCCAGCAGCCAAAAAGGGTGGAGCACTGAAGCTTTCTTT. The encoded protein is CASSQKGWSTEAFF.

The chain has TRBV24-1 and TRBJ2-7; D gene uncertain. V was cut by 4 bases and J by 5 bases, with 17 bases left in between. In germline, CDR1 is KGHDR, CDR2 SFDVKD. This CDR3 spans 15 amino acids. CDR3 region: CATSDPSTRSHEQYF. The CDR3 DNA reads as TGTGCCACCAGTGACCCTTCGACCCGTAGCCACGAGCAGTACTTC.

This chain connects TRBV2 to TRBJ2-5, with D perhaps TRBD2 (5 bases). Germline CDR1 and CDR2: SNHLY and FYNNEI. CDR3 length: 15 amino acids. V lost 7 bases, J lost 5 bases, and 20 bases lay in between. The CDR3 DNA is TGTGCCAGCAAGAGGTCCGGAGGACCGAGGGAGACCCAGTACTTC. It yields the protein CASKRSGGPRETQYF.

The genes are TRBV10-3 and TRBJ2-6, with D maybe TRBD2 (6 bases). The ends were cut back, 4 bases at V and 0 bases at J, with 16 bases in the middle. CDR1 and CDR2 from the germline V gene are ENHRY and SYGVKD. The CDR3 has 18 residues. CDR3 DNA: TGTGCCATCAGTGGCTCTACAGACGGGAGCTCTGGGGCCAACGTCCTGACTTTC. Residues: CAISGSTDGSSGANVLTF.

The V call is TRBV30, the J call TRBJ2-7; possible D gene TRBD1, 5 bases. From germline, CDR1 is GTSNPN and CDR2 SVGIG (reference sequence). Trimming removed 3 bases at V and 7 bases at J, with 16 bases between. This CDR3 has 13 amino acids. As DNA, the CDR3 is TGTGCCTGGAGCTCGTCAACCCCAGGGGAGCAGTACTTC. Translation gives CAWSSSTPGEQYF.

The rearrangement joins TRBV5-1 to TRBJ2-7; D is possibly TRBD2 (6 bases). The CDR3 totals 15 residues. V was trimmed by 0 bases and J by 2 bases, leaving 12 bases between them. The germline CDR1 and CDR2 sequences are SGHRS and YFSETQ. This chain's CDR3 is CASSLGGASTYEQYF. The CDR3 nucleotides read TGCGCCAGCAGCTTGGGCGGGGCCTCTACCTACGAGCAGTACTTC.